This T cell receptor beta chain appears in the sequencing data of a study of blood T cell repertoires in COVID-19. Study at large: COVID-19 samples from acute and convalescent phases originated in the United States, Italy and Spain. T cells, B-cell-depleted T cells, or PBMCs supplied cDNA or gDNA.

The CDR3 covers 15 residues. After removal of 5 bases from V and 1 base from J, the junction contained 5 bases not matched to a gene. Germline CDR1 is MGHDK and CDR2 is SYGVNS. Sequencing used immunoSEQ multiplex PCR; TCRdb keeps in-frame clones, though not all of them. Of around 210,000 clones in the sample, approximately 86% were seen once. The genes are TRBV25-1 and TRBJ1-5, with TRBD1 matching 7 bases. The sequence came from a man in his sixties with COVID-19, enrolled during active disease. Sequencing was carried out using peripheral blood. In nucleotides, the CDR3 is TGTGCCAGCAGTCAAACAGGGGACAGCAATCAGCCCCAGCATTTT. Translated, it gives CASSQTGDSNQPQHF.